This T cell receptor beta chain emerged from a study of T-cell reconstitution after alpha-beta-depleted transplantation in children. The V and J ends lost 3 bases and 5 bases, in that order; junction bases with no gene match: 15. This CDR3 contains 17 residues. The authors prepared the TCRbeta library with unique molecular identifiers. TCRdb fed the PCR reads into MiXCR, producing one record per CDR3 protein. The data show 250,000 to 350,000 distinct CDR3 sequences, approximately 9.6% seen once. This specimen consisted of PBMCs from the stem cell graft donor, obtained from the stem cell graft. This sequence was found in a human donor who donated a stem cell graft to a child with SCID. This sequence joins TRBV12-3 or TRBV12-4 and TRBJ2-5, with 7 bases lining up with TRBD2. The CDR3 region is CASSFLTSLYPGETQYF. The CDR3 nucleotides read TGTGCCAGCAGTTTTTTGACTAGCCTCTACCCCGGGGAGACCCAGTACTTC.